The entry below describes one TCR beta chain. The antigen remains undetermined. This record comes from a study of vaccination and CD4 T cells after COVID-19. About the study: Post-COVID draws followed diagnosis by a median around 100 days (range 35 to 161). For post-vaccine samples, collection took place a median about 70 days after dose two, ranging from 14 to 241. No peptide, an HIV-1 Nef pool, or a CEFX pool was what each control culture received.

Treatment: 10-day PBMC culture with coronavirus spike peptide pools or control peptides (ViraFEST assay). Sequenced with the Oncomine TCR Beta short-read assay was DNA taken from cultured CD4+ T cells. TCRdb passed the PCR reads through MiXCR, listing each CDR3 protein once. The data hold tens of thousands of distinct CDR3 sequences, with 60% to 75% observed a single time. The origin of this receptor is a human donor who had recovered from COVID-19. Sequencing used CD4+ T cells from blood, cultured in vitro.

DNA for the CDR3: TGCGCCAGCAGCTTGGTCGCAGGGGGGATAGAGACCCAGTACTTC. Translated, it gives CASSLVAGGIETQYF. This chain joins TRBV5-1 and TRBJ2-5, with D possibly being TRBD1 (7 bases). Per the germline V gene, CDR1 is SGHRS and CDR2 is YFSETQ. The CDR3 runs to 15 residues. The V end was cut by 0 bases, the J end by 4 bases, with 13 bases between. The complete variable domain, with remaining parts taken from reference TRBV5-1 and TRBJ2-5, reads KAGVTQTPRYLIKTRGQQVTLSCSPISGHRSVSWYQQTPGQGLQFLFEYFSETQRNKGNFPGRFSGRQFSNSRSEMNVSTLELGDSALYLCASSLVAGGIETQYFGPGTRLLVL.